These 10 T cell receptor beta chains were sequenced from one sample in a study of T cells in localized non-small cell lung cancer. Clones were sequenced by immunoSEQ multiplex PCR, and TCRdb holds only the in-frame ones, with some missing. The sample carries 25,000 to 35,000 clones, about 92% recorded once. The sequencing here drew on peripheral blood, taken before any cancer treatment. Source of these receptors: a woman aged 35 to 70 with stage I lung adenocarcinoma.

This chain links TRBV2 with TRBJ2-6; no reliable D call. The CDR3 has 12 amino acids. Germline CDR1 is SNHLY and CDR2 is FYNNEI. V was trimmed by 8 bases and J by 6 bases, leaving 8 bases between them. This CDR3 reads CASDLMANVLTF. The CDR3, as DNA: TGTGCCAGCGACTTAATGGCCAACGTCCTGACTTTC.

The V call is TRBV19, the J call TRBJ2-7; TRBD1 matches 8 bases. The CDR3 spans 13 residues. Germline CDR1 is LNHDA and CDR2 is SQIVND (reference sequence). With 6 bases clipped from V and 2 bases from J, the junction kept 3 bases outside the gene matches. This CDR3 reads CASRSGGTYEQYF. Written as DNA, the CDR3 is TGTGCCAGTAGGTCAGGGGGCACCTACGAGCAGTACTTC.

The rearrangement links TRBV27 to TRBJ1-1, with TRBD1 matching 7 bases. The germline V gene encodes CDR1 MNHEY and CDR2 SMNVEV (reference sequence). Germline trimming cut 8 bases from V and 5 bases from J; bases unmatched to any gene: 8. The CDR3 is 13 amino acids. The CDR3 region is CASANRGGTEAFF. CDR3 nucleotides: TGTGCCAGCGCAAACAGGGGTGGGACTGAAGCTTTCTTT.

V and J are TRBV7-2 and TRBJ1-5; 10 bases agree with TRBD1. The CDR3 consists of 17 residues. V shed 2 bases, J shed 9 bases, and the junction held 13 bases outside the gene matches. From germline, CDR1 is SGHTA and CDR2 FQGNSA. As DNA, the CDR3 is TGTGCCAGCAGCTTAAAAGGTCCCGGACAGGGGGTCTCGCCCCAGCATTTT. Translation gives CASSLKGPGQGVSPQHF. Full variable domain (outside the CDR3, taken from reference TRBV7-2 and TRBJ1-5): GAGVSQSPSNKVTEKGKDVELRCDPISGHTALYWYRQSLGQGLEFLIYFQGNSAPDKSGLPSDRFSAERTGGSVSTLTIQRTQQEDSAVYLCASSLKGPGQGVSPQHFGDGTRLSIL.

This clone appeared a few times. The chain links TRBV19 to TRBJ2-2; D gene uncertain. Germline V lookup: CDR1 LNHDA, CDR2 SQIVND (reference sequence). This CDR3 contains 12 residues. Trimming left V 7 bases short and J 2 bases short, with 5 bases between. CDR3 DNA sequence: TGTGCCAGTAACTTAAACACCGGGGAGCTGTTTTTT. As protein: CASNLNTGELFF.

V is TRBV5-1 and J is TRBJ1-1; a weak D match, TRBD1 (5 bases). Germline lookup yields CDR1 SGHRS and CDR2 YFSETQ. The V end lost 0 bases, the J end lost 3 bases, and 9 bases lay between the germline ends. This CDR3 is 14 amino acids long. CDR3 loop: CASSLAGFYTEAFF. The DNA of the CDR3 is TGCGCCAGCAGCTTGGCAGGGTTTTACACTGAAGCTTTCTTT.

In its sample, this clone was seen once. The V gene is TRBV6-5, the J gene TRBJ1-2; 11 nucleotides match TRBD1. Trimming at V came to 6 bases and at J to 8 bases, leaving 2 bases not matched to a gene. Germline V gene data show CDR1 as MNHEY and CDR2 as SVGAGI. This CDR3 has 12 residues. CDR3 nucleotide sequence: TGTGCCAGCAGATGGACAGGGGGCGGCTACACCTTC. Translating it yields CASRWTGGGYTF.

This chain connects TRBV6-6 to TRBJ2-1, with 8 bases fitting TRBD1. Germline V gives CDR1 MNHNY, CDR2 SVGAGI (reference sequence). The J segment lost 13 bases and the V segment lost 4 bases, leaving 3 bases of the junction unmatched. This CDR3 has 11 residues. The CDR3 is CASSLDRGQFF. Written as DNA, the CDR3 is TGTGCCAGCAGTTTAGACAGGGGACAGTTCTTC.

The V call is TRBV28, the J call TRBJ1-1; no reliable D call. Germline values: CDR1 MDHEN, CDR2 SYDVKM. Trimming pared 8 bases from V and 1 base from J, leaving 11 bases between. The CDR3 runs to 13 residues. The CDR3, as DNA: TGTGCCAGCCGAAGCGGGTCGAACACTGAAGCTTTCTTT. Its protein product is CASRSGSNTEAFF.

This clone came up once. This rearrangement joins TRBV7-2 to TRBJ2-3; 13 bases agree with TRBD2. The CDR3 loop spans 14 amino acids. CDR1 SGHTA and CDR2 FQGNSA come from the germline V gene. Trimming cost V 5 bases and J 14 bases; bases outside gene matches: 10. The CDR3 protein is CASSPGLAGDRPYF. CDR3 sequence (DNA): TGTGCCAGCAGCCCCGGACTAGCGGGGGACCGGCCGTATTTT.